This TCR beta chain comes out of a study of post-analysis software for immune sequencing data. In the study overall: Progressive-relapsing, secondary progressive and relapsing-remitting multiple sclerosis were among the disease courses included.

The TCR beta cDNA libraries contained unique molecular identifiers. T cells numbering about 0.85 to 10 million yielded roughly 500,000 cDNA molecules. TCRdb re-called the PCR reads through MiXCR, storing one row per CDR3 protein. The sample has 700,000 to 900,000 distinct CDR3 sequences, about 45% seen once. Findings of the study overall: The study found significantly lower normalized Chao1 diversity in multiple sclerosis patients than in controls. When patients were compared with controls, 5 or 6 TRBV segments were more frequent, TRBV5-6, TRBV5-1 and TRBV20-1 among them. Analysis by F measure revealed that same-batch samples clustered strongly together.

A remark on this clonotype: Its antigen is not identified.

The CDR3 loop spans 16 amino acids. Germline loops: CDR1 SGHRS, CDR2 YFSETQ. V was trimmed by 1 base and J by 6 bases, leaving 17 bases between them. This clonotype was sampled from a girl between 10 and 17 years old with multiple sclerosis. The sequencing sample was made of blood. The rearrangement links TRBV5-1 to TRBJ2-1; D not certain. DNA of the CDR3: TGCGCCAGCAGCTTGTGGATTATCCGGCCAGGCAATGAGCAGTTCTTC. This codes for CASSLWIIRPGNEQFF.